This TCR beta chain was found in a study of vaccination and CD4 T cells after COVID-19. Study context: Every participant was given two doses of BNT162b2 or mRNA-1273 vaccine. Samples after vaccination came a median 72 days past dose two, ranging 14 to 241.

This clonotype was counted a few times. Its antigen remains unknown. Treatment meaning: roughly 10-day PBMC culture with coronavirus spike peptide pools or control peptides (ViraFEST assay). ViraFEST stimulated the growth of antigen-specific T cells using peptide pools and subsequently profiled their TCRs by sequencing. V dropped 5 bases and J dropped 2 bases, with 14 bases sitting between them. Germline assignment: CDR1 SGHTA and CDR2 FQGTGA. The CDR3 runs 15 residues. Oncomine TCR Beta short-read sequencing was applied to DNA from cultured CD4+ T cells. It was cultured CD4+ T cells from which genomic DNA was extracted. MiXCR, applied by TCRdb to the PCR reads, yields one record per CDR3 protein. Of roughly 9,800 distinct CDR3 sequences listed, roughly 28% are singletons.

This TCR was recovered from a human donor who had recovered from COVID-19. The source material was CD4+ T cells from blood, cultured in vitro, sampled after SARS-CoV-2 vaccination. V is TRBV7-3 and J is TRBJ2-3, with D perhaps TRBD1 or TRBD2 (5 bases each). CDR3 protein: CASSPGTPYTDTQYF. CDR3 coding DNA: TGTGCCAGCAGCCCCGGGACGCCGTACACAGATACGCAGTATTTT. Full variable domain (outside the CDR3, taken from reference TRBV7-3 and TRBJ2-3): GAGVSQTPSNKVTEKGKYVELRCDPISGHTALYWYRQSLGQGPEFLIYFQGTGAADDSGLPNDRFFAVRPEGSVSTLKIQRTERGDSAVYLCASSPGTPYTDTQYFGPGTRLTVL.